This TCR beta chain was sequenced in a study of CD8 T cells in ankylosing spondylitis. Overall study findings and caveats: Researchers report that disease-linked clones proved CD8+ and relatively rare in peripheral blood. The study identified a TCR beta motif of roughly eight highly homologous variants that appeared characteristic of ankylosing spondylitis blood. Certain motif variants had earlier appeared in reactive arthritis synovial fluid and blood.

The V gene's germline CDR1 is SGHAT and CDR2 FQNNGV. CDR3 length equals 18 residues. J was trimmed by 4 bases and V by 7 bases; bases with no gene match: 16. The table lists this clonotype with a few counts. What it binds is not known. Quantitative 5'-RACE with molecular barcodes generated TCR beta libraries. One entry per CDR3 protein results from TCRdb running MiXCR on the 5' RACE reads. This table holds 700,000 to 1,000,000 distinct CDR3 sequences, about 11% found once. What was sequenced was blood, either unsorted or a sorted T cell fraction (not recorded which). The J gene is TRBJ2-5, the V gene TRBV11-2; 12 bases line up with TRBD2. This receptor was identified in a male donor with ankylosing spondylitis. The DNA for the CDR3 is TGTGCCAGCACCCTAAGGGGGTCGACTAGCGGGAGATCAGAGACCCAGTACTTC. Residues: CASTLRGSTSGRSETQYF.